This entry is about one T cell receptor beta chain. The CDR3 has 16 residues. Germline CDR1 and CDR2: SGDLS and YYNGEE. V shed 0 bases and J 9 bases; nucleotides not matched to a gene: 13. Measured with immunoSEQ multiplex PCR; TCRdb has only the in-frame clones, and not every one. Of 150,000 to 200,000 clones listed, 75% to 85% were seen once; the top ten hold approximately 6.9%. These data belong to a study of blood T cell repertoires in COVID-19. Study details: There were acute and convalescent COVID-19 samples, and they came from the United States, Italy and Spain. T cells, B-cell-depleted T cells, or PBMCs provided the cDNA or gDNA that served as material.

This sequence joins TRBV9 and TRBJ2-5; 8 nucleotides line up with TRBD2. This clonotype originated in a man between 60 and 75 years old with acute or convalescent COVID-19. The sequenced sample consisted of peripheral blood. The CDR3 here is CASSVEGWGPREAQYF. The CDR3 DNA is TGTGCCAGCAGCGTAGAAGGTTGGGGGCCGCGGGAGGCCCAGTACTTC.